A selection of T cell receptor beta chains follows, all from one sample in a study of blood T cell repertoires in COVID-19. TCRdb's table, derived via immunoSEQ multiplex PCR, lists solely in-frame clones and lacks some. The data hold 130,000 to 150,000 clones, with roughly four fifths observed a single time. Sequencing input: peripheral blood. These receptors were taken from a human donor with acute or convalescent COVID-19. The donor label of this sample is uncertain. CDR3s include the opening cysteine and the closing phenylalanine or tryptophan. Each record gives: V gene, clone size, J gene, D gene, CDR3 DNA, CDR3 protein. A D gene is named only where the DNA matches it firmly. Clone size is stated in some rows and not others, as once, few, many or a class when expanded.

>TRBV30|.|TRBJ1-3|.
TGTGCCTGGAGTCAACAGGTTTACCCTGGAAACACCATATATTTT
CAWSQQVYPGNTIYF
>TRBV27|.|TRBJ1-6|TRBD1
TGTGCCAGCAGGCCCGGGACAGCCTCGAGCTCCTATAATTCACCCCTCCACTTT
CASRPGTASSSYNSPLHF
>TRBV7-9|.|TRBJ1-1|.
TGTGCCAGCAGCTTCCCGACAGCCTACACTGAAGCTTTCTTT
CASSFPTAYTEAFF
>TRBV18|few|TRBJ2-5|.
TGTGCCAGCTCCCCGTACCAAGAGACCCAGTACTTC
CASSPYQETQYF
>TRBV6-5|.|TRBJ1-2|.
TGTGCCAGCTCATCAACGGGTTGGGACTATGGCTACACCTTC
CASSSTGWDYGYTF
>TRBV5-8|.|TRBJ1-2|.
TGTGCCAGCAGCTTGCTGCCAGGGGCTAACTATGGCTACACCTTC
CASSLLPGANYGYTF
>TRBV7-6|.|TRBJ1-5|.
TGTGCCAGCAGCTCGGACACCTCAATCAATCAGCCCCAGCATTTT
CASSSDTSINQPQHF
>TRBV19|.|TRBJ1-5|.
TGTGCCAGTAGTTCCCGGCAGGGGTATCAGCCCCAGCATTTT
CASSSRQGYQPQHF
>TRBV29-1|.|TRBJ2-1|TRBD2
TGCAGCGTTGGGGACTATTACAATGAGCAGTTCTTC
CSVGDYYNEQFF
>TRBV13|.|TRBJ2-3|TRBD1
TGTGCCAGCAGCTGGACAGGACTCTTGGATACGCAGTATTTT
CASSWTGLLDTQYF
>TRBV30|.|TRBJ1-1|.
TGTGCCTGGAGTGGGGGGGTCGGTGAAGCTTTCTTT
CAWSGGVGEAFF
>TRBV5-6|.|TRBJ1-1|.
TGTGCCAGCATCCTGGGGGGGAACACTGAAGCTTTCTTT
CASILGGNTEAFF
>TRBV6-5|many|TRBJ2-7|.
TGTGCCAGCGCAGGGAAGGATTCCCTCGAGCAGTACTTC
CASAGKDSLEQYF
>TRBV29-1|.|TRBJ1-1|TRBD1
TGCAGCGGGGACAGGTTTGGCACTGAAGCTTTCTTT
CSGDRFGTEAFF
>TRBV5-1|.|TRBJ2-2|TRBD1
TGCGCCAGCAGCTTCCGGGACAGGGGTGCCGGGGAGCTGTTTTTT
CASSFRDRGAGELFF
>TRBV9|.|TRBJ2-1|.
TGTGCCAGCAGCGGAACGCGGGGGCGCTCCTACAATGAGCAGTTCTTC
CASSGTRGRSYNEQFF
>TRBV5-1|few|TRBJ1-6|.
TGCGCCAGCAGCCGGGATGGGGGGAGCTATAATTCACCCCTCCACTTT
CASSRDGGSYNSPLHF
>TRBV7-9|.|TRBJ1-5|.
TGTGCCAGCAGCTACAGTCATAGCAATCAGCCCCAGCATTTT
CASSYSHSNQPQHF
>TRBV28|.|TRBJ1-1|.
TGTGCCAGCAGTTTCGGGTGGATGAACACTGAAGCTTTCTTT
CASSFGWMNTEAFF
>TRBV12-5|.|TRBJ2-5|TRBD2
TGTGCTAGTGACCAGTCGGGAGGGCCGACCCAGTACTTC
CASDQSGGPTQYF
>TRBV25-1|.|TRBJ1-2|TRBD1
TGTGCCAGCAGTGGTCGACAGGGTATGTGGTATGGCTACACCTTC
CASSGRQGMWYGYTF
>TRBV27|once|TRBJ1-6|TRBD1
TGTGCCAGCAGTCTACAGGGGGCCTATAATTCACCCCTCCACTTT
CASSLQGAYNSPLHF
>TRBV11-2|.|TRBJ2-5|.
TGTGCCAGCAGTCTATTTCCGGACTACCAAGAGACCCAGTACTTC
CASSLFPDYQETQYF
>TRBV18|.|TRBJ1-2|.
TGTGCCAGCTCAGCGGCCCAGACAGCGTATGGCTACACCTTC
CASSAAQTAYGYTF
>TRBV24-1|once|TRBJ2-7|TRBD1
TGTGCCACCAGCTCGGGACAGGGGGCGTTCGAGCAGTACTTC
CATSSGQGAFEQYF
>TRBV6-5|.|TRBJ1-2|TRBD1
TGTGCCAGCAGTCACCCGGGACAGGGGTTTGACGGCTACACCTTC
CASSHPGQGFDGYTF
>TRBV28|.|TRBJ1-5|.
TGTGCCAGCACCGCCGGGGGAATTCAGCCCCAGCATTTT
CASTAGGIQPQHF